A single sample is the source of the 16 T cell receptor beta chains below, sequenced in a study of molecular identifiers for immune sequencing clone quantification. From the PCR reads, TCRdb called clonotypes with MiXCR, one entry per CDR3 protein. The sample has about 510,000 distinct CDR3 sequences, around 23% seen once. The sequenced material came from naive CD8+ T cells from blood, with Jurkat cell RNA spiked in. Subset: FACS-sorted CD8+CD4-CCR7+CD45RA+ naive T cells. The receptors stem from a human donor in good health. Some libraries in this study had Jurkat cell RNA spiked in.

This clonotype was found many times. This rearrangement joins TRBV7-2 to TRBJ2-3; D gene uncertain. This CDR3 contains 15 residues. Trimming stripped 3 bases from V and 2 bases from J, with 12 bases between. Germline V CDR1 and CDR2: SGHTA, FQGNSA. This chain's CDR3 is CASSLGALHTDTQYF. The CDR3 bases are TGTGCCAGCAGCTTGGGTGCACTCCACACAGATACGCAGTATTTT.

The sample holds many counts of this clonotype. The genes are TRBV6-2 or TRBV6-3 and TRBJ2-3; TRBD1 or TRBD2 may be the D gene (5 bases each). The germline V and J ends were trimmed by 2 bases and 5 bases, with 14 bases remaining between them. This CDR3 is built from 15 residues. Germline V gene sequence: CDR1 MNHEY, CDR2 SVGEGT. Here the CDR3 reads CASSYGGPPEDTQYF. Here the CDR3 DNA reads TGTGCCAGCAGTTACGGGGGACCTCCGGAAGATACGCAGTATTTT.

The table lists this clonotype with many counts. The genes are TRBV4-1 and TRBJ1-2; D is unclear. V was clipped by 4 bases and J by 2 bases, with 11 bases between them. The CDR3 is 14 amino acids. Germline CDR1 reads MGHRA; CDR2 reads YSYEKL. In nucleotides, the CDR3 is TGCGCCAGCAGCCCTACTACAGAGAACTATGGCTACACCTTC. The encoded protein is CASSPTTENYGYTF.

This clonotype was observed a handful of times. The J gene is TRBJ1-1, the V gene TRBV28, with TRBD1 matching over 7 bases. With V trimmed by 1 base and J by 4 bases, 12 bases remained unmatched. The CDR3 is 17 residues long. Germline V gene sequence: CDR1 MDHEN, CDR2 SYDVKM. The CDR3 bases are TGTGCCAGCAGTTTATTGCGGGAGGGGGCTGCAATCACTGAAGCTTTCTTT. As protein: CASSLLREGAAITEAFF. The whole variable domain, remainder taken from reference TRBV28 and TRBJ1-1, is DVKVTQSSRYLVKRTGEKVFLECVQDMDHENMFWYRQDPGLGLRLIYFSYDVKMKEKGDIPEGYSVSREKKERFSLILESASTNQTSMYLCASSLLREGAAITEAFFGQGTRLTVV.

In this sample, this clonotype turned up many times. This chain links TRBV20-1 with TRBJ2-7; TRBD2 agrees at 9 bases. CDR1 and CDR2 (germline): DFQATT, SNEGSKA (reference sequence). This CDR3 contains 15 residues. The ends lost 5 bases at V and 1 base at J; junction bases unmatched: 9. The CDR3 loop reads CSARTTSGVSYEQYF. Written as DNA, the CDR3 is TGCAGTGCTCGGACGACTAGCGGAGTTTCCTACGAGCAGTACTTC.

The chain joins TRBV2 to TRBJ2-5; no clear D. With 7 bases removed from V and 4 bases from J, the gap between germline ends came to 7 bases. CDR3 length equals 11 residues. Germline loops: CDR1 SNHLY, CDR2 FYNNEI. The CDR3, as DNA: TGTGCCAGCAAATGGCGAGAGACCCAGTACTTC. Amino acid sequence: CASKWRETQYF. Full variable domain (rest looked up from reference TRBV2 and TRBJ2-5): EPEVTQTPSHQVTQMGQEVILRCVPISNHLYFYWYRQILGQKVEFLVSFYNNEISEKSEIFDDQFSVERPDGSNFTLKIRSTKLEDSAMYFCASKWRETQYFGPGTRLLVL.

Many counts were recorded for this clonotype. This chain links TRBV12-5 with TRBJ2-5; 8 positions agree with TRBD1. The CDR3 covers 16 residues. V lost 0 bases, J lost 4 bases, and 7 bases stayed unmatched. Germline CDR1 LGHNT, CDR2 FRNRAP. For the CDR3, the DNA is TGTGCTAGTGGTTTGGTAGGCGTGGACAGGGTAGAGACCCAGTACTTC. Its translation is CASGLVGVDRVETQYF.

The chain's CDR3 is CASSIVGPTATSYNSPLHF. CDR3 nucleotide sequence: TGTGCCAGTAGTATAGTCGGGCCGACGGCTACCTCCTATAATTCACCCCTCCACTTT. J is TRBJ1-6 and V is TRBV19; no clear D gene. This CDR3 comprises 19 residues. With 1 base removed from V and 0 bases from J, the gap between germline ends came to 16 bases. CDR1 and CDR2 (germline): LNHDA, SQIVND (reference sequence).

A word on this clonotype: Its ends do not fully match the called genes, so a read error is possible. The V gene is TRBV4-2, the J gene TRBJ1-5, with D unresolved. This CDR3 region has 12 residues. Looked up from germline, CDR1 is LGHNA and CDR2 is YNFKEQ. The DNA for the CDR3 is TGTGCCAGCAGCCAAGAGGGCCAGCCCCCGCATTTT. It yields the protein CASSQEGQPPHF.

This clonotype has a single count. This could be a read error, since a much larger clone is one nucleotide away. The V gene is TRBV4-1, the J gene TRBJ1-1, with TRBD1 identical over 8 bases. The CDR3 is 15 residues long. The germline V gene encodes CDR1 MGHRA and CDR2 YSYEKL. V shed 7 bases, J shed 0 bases, and the junction held 7 bases outside the gene matches. The CDR3 sequence: CASNFRTGMNTEAFF. The CDR3, as DNA: TGCGCCAGCAACTTTCGGACAGGGATGAACACTGAAGCTTTCTTT.

The sample holds a few counts of this clonotype. The rearrangement uses TRBV28 and TRBJ1-5; D not resolved. Trimming stripped 6 bases from V and 0 bases from J, with 9 bases between. Germline-derived CDR1 and CDR2 are MDHEN and SYDVKM. This CDR3 is built from 14 residues. The chain's CDR3 is CASSPRNSNQPQHF. The DNA of the CDR3 is TGTGCCAGCAGCCCAAGGAATAGCAATCAGCCCCAGCATTTT.

This clonotype was seen a few times. The chain has TRBV12-3 or TRBV12-4 and TRBJ2-5, with 10 bases fitting TRBD2. The junction had 6 bases not matched to a gene; V was cut back by 5 bases and J by 0 bases. This CDR3 is 16 amino acids long. The CDR3 loop is CASSPNSGGYQETQYF. CDR3 coding DNA: TGTGCCAGCAGTCCTAATAGCGGGGGGTACCAAGAGACCCAGTACTTC.

V and J are TRBV3-1 and TRBJ2-3, with 10 bases that match TRBD2. From germline, CDR1 is LGHDT and CDR2 YNNKEL (reference sequence). Unmatched junction bases numbered 6, after V lost 0 bases and J lost 3 bases. The CDR3 runs 17 residues. CDR3 region: CASSQDTLAGVTDTQYF. For the CDR3, the DNA is TGTGCCAGCAGCCAAGATACCCTAGCGGGGGTGACAGATACGCAGTATTTT.

The J gene is TRBJ1-1, the V gene TRBV28; no reliable D call. The V end lost 1 base, the J end lost 7 bases, and 10 bases lay between the germline ends. The length of the CDR3 is 13 residues. Germline V gene lookup returns CDR1 MDHEN and CDR2 SYDVKM. CDR3 sequence: CASSLSYQFEAFF. The DNA of the CDR3 is TGTGCCAGCAGTTTATCCTACCAATTTGAAGCTTTCTTT.

This clonotype was picked up a small number of times. The CDR3 spells CASSLGRDNEQYF. The CDR3 DNA sequence: TGTGCCAGCAGCTTGGGCAGGGACAACGAGCAGTACTTC. The chain carries TRBV5-8 and TRBJ2-7; a weak D match, TRBD1 (6 bases). Germline values: CDR1 SGHTS, CDR2 YDEGEE. This CDR3 region has 13 residues. The ends were cut back, 0 bases at V and 5 bases at J, with 9 bases in the middle.

The chain employs TRBV5-8 and TRBJ2-5; 8 positions agree with TRBD1. Trimming cost V 3 bases and J 5 bases; bases outside gene matches: 15. The germline CDR1 and CDR2 sequences are SGHTS and YDEGEE. This CDR3 is built from 17 residues. The CDR3 nucleotides read TGTGCCAGCAGCTCGAGGACAGGGTTCCTCAATGCGGAGACCCAGTACTTC. Amino acid sequence: CASSSRTGFLNAETQYF. Filled out from reference TRBV5-8 and TRBJ2-5, the complete variable domain reads EAGVTQSPTHLIKTRGQQATLRCSPISGHTSVYWYQQALGLGLQFLLWYDEGEERNRGNFPPRFSGRQFPNYSSELNVNALELEDSALYLCASSSRTGFLNAETQYFGPGTRLLVL.